This passage covers 6 T cell receptor beta chains from one sample sequenced in a study of blood T cell repertoires in COVID-19. Measured with immunoSEQ multiplex PCR; TCRdb has only the in-frame clones, and not every one. The sample consists of about 160,000 clones, roughly 87% of them appearing once. Sequencing input: peripheral blood. These receptors were collected from a woman aged 55-70 years who had recovered from COVID-19.

This chain joins TRBV2 and TRBJ2-2, with TRBD2 matching over 10 bases. Germline V gives CDR1 SNHLY, CDR2 FYNNEI. The junction had 6 bases not matched to a gene; V was cut back by 4 bases and J by 7 bases. The CDR3 has 15 amino acids. CDR3 residues: CASSARTSGDGELFF. Here the CDR3 DNA reads TGTGCCAGCAGTGCGAGGACTAGCGGTGACGGGGAGCTGTTTTTT.

This chain uses TRBV3-1 (or the pseudogene TRBV3-2) with TRBJ2-3, with 7 nucleotides matching TRBD2. The V gene's germline CDR1 is LGHDT and CDR2 YNNKEL (reference sequence). Trimming at V came to 6 bases and at J to 1 base, leaving 1 base not matched to a gene. The CDR3 runs 13 residues. The CDR3 coding sequence is TGTGCCAGCAGAGGGAGGGGCACAGATACGCAGTATTTT. The encoded protein is CASRGRGTDTQYF.

A few counts support this clone. The rearrangement uses TRBV6-5 and TRBJ1-6; D not certain. The germline V and J ends were trimmed by 4 bases and 9 bases, with 13 bases remaining between them. Germline V gene data show CDR1 as MNHEY and CDR2 as SVGAGI. The CDR3 runs 14 residues. The CDR3, as DNA: TGTGCCAGCAGTTCCAATCTAGCGACTTCACCCCTCCACTTT. This encodes CASSSNLATSPLHF.

V is TRBV5-4 and J is TRBJ2-1, with 9 bases fitting TRBD2. This CDR3 spans 18 amino acids. Trimming cost V 3 bases and J 0 bases; bases outside gene matches: 10. The germline gives CDR1 SGHNT, CDR2 YYREEE (reference sequence). CDR3 DNA sequence: TGTGCCAGCAGCTCCCAAGGCGGGGGGGCAATCTCCTACAATGAGCAGTTCTTC. It yields the protein CASSSQGGGAISYNEQFF.

The chain couples TRBV2 to TRBJ1-2, with 9 bases fitting TRBD1. CDR1 is SNHLY and CDR2 is FYNNEI in the germline V gene. The CDR3 has 13 amino acids. V shed 7 bases, J shed 7 bases, and the junction held 7 bases outside the gene matches. CDR3: CASIMGQGGGYTF. DNA of the CDR3: TGTGCCAGCATCATGGGACAGGGCGGTGGCTACACCTTC.

This sequence joins TRBV12-3 or TRBV12-4 and TRBJ1-4; weak D call: TRBD1 (6 bases). With 7 bases removed from V and 5 bases from J, the gap between germline ends came to 11 bases. This CDR3 is 13 amino acids long. Here the CDR3 reads CASTRQANEKLFF. CDR3 nucleotides: TGTGCCAGCACCCGACAGGCGAATGAAAAACTGTTTTTT.